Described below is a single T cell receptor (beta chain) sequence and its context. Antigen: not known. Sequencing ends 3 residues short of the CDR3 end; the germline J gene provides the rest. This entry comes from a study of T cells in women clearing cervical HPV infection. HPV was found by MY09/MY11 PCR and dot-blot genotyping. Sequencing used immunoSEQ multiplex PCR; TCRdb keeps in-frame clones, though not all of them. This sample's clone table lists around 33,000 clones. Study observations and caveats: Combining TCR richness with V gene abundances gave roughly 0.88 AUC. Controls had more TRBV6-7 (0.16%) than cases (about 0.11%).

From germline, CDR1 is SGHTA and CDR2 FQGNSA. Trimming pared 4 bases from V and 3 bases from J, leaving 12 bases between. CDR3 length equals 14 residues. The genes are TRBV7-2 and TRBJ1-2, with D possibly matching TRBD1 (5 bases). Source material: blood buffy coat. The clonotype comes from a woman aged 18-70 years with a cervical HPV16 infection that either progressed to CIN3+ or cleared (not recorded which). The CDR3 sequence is CASSSEARDYGYTF. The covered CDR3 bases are TGTGCCAGCAGCTCTGAGGCCAGGGACTATGGC.